Below are 14 T cell receptor beta chains sequenced from a single sample in a study of T cell repertoires in cytomegalovirus infection. MiXCR, run by TCRdb on the reads, gives a single entry per CDR3 protein. The sample records fewer than 200,000 distinct CDR3 sequences, approximately 14% being singletons. The sequencing input was PBMCs. Receptors were obtained from a human donor in good health (CMV status not recorded). Some clones in this sample may be carry-over from other donors' samples.

This clonotype was seen only a few times. This sequence joins TRBV20-1 and TRBJ1-1; D is ambiguous. This CDR3 has 14 residues. Germline values: CDR1 DFQATT, CDR2 SNEGSKA (reference sequence). With 4 bases removed from V and 1 base from J, the gap between germline ends came to 13 bases. CDR3 DNA: TGCAGTGCTATATTTCCAACTACGAACACTGAAGCTTTCTTT. As protein: CSAIFPTTNTEAFF.

This clonotype was detected a few times. This rearrangement joins TRBV15 to TRBJ1-1, with 10 nucleotides matching TRBD1. The V and J ends lost 4 bases and 1 base, in that order; junction bases with no gene match: 3. Germline assignment: CDR1 LNHNV and CDR2 YYDKDF (reference sequence). The CDR3 is 15 amino acids. The CDR3 region is CATSTWTGGNTEAFF. CDR3 nucleotides: TGTGCCACCAGCACATGGACAGGGGGGAACACTGAAGCTTTCTTT.

This clonotype came up a few times. The chain is built from TRBV7-9 and TRBJ2-7, with 7 bases matching TRBD2. Germline V gives CDR1 SEHNR, CDR2 FQNEAQ (reference sequence). This CDR3 contains 13 residues. Unmatched junction bases numbered 9, after V lost 7 bases and J lost 6 bases. CDR3 nucleotide sequence: TGTGCCAGCACCTCGAGAGGGGAGGGCGAGCAGTACTTC. Translated: CASTSRGEGEQYF.

This clonotype was observed a handful of times. The CDR3 reads CASSFGQGGEAFF. The CDR3 bases are TGTGCCAGCAGTTTCGGGCAGGGCGGTGAAGCTTTCTTT. This chain joins TRBV27 and TRBJ1-1; maybe TRBD1 (5 bases). CDR1 is MNHEY, CDR2 SMNVEV, per germline (reference sequence). This CDR3 has 13 amino acids. V was clipped by 3 bases and J by 7 bases, with 12 bases between them.

V and J are TRBV11-2 and TRBJ2-1, with 7 bases lining up with TRBD2. The V segment lost 0 bases and the J segment 6 bases; nucleotides outside the gene matches: 5. Germline CDR1 and CDR2: SGHAT and FQNNGV. CDR3 size: 15 residues. CDR3 sequence: CASSLEAGEANEQFF. The CDR3 DNA is TGTGCCAGCAGCTTAGAGGCGGGAGAGGCCAATGAGCAGTTCTTC.

This clonotype was recorded a few times. The rearrangement links TRBV20-1 to TRBJ2-7; possibly TRBD1 for D (6 bases). Per germline, CDR1 DFQATT and CDR2 SNEGSKA (reference sequence). This CDR3 contains 15 residues. V dropped 2 bases and J dropped 0 bases, with 14 bases sitting between them. The CDR3 protein is CSARSGTDSSYEQYF. CDR3 sequence (DNA): TGCAGTGCTAGATCCGGGACGGACAGCTCCTACGAGCAGTACTTC.

The genes are TRBV2 and TRBJ1-1; D not certain. Looked up from germline, CDR1 is SNHLY and CDR2 is FYNNEI. V lost 2 bases and J lost 8, with 9 bases in between. The CDR3 is made up of 12 amino acids. CDR3 in amino acids: CASSENSLEAFF. CDR3 coding DNA: TGTGCCAGCAGTGAAAATAGCCTAGAAGCTTTCTTT. Supplemented by reference TRBV2 and TRBJ1-1, the full variable domain reads EPEVTQTPSHQVTQMGQEVILRCVPISNHLYFYWYRQILGQKVEFLVSFYNNEISEKSEIFDDQFSVERPDGSNFTLKIRSTKLEDSAMYFCASSENSLEAFFGQGTRLTVV.

Points on this clonotype: An end of the junction differs from the germline gene, which may be a read error. For the CDR3, the DNA is TGTGCCAGCAGTCTAGCGGGGGCGACCGTGGAGCTGTTTTTT. Encoded protein: CASSLAGATVELFF. The rearrangement links TRBV6-5 to TRBJ2-2; 10 bases match TRBD2. The CDR3 runs to 14 residues. Germline CDR1 is MNHEY and CDR2 is SVGAGI.

Ten or more counts support this clonotype. V usage is TRBV6-6 and J usage is TRBJ2-1; a weak D match, TRBD2 (6 bases). Deletions cut 2 bases from V and 3 bases from J, with 11 bases between. This CDR3 has 15 residues. Germline lookup yields CDR1 MNHNY and CDR2 SVGAGI (reference sequence). The CDR3 loop reads CASSYPSAYYNEQFF. The CDR3 region has the DNA TGTGCCAGCAGTTACCCTAGCGCCTACTACAATGAGCAGTTCTTC.

This clonotype was seen only a few times. The genes are TRBV29-1 and TRBJ1-1; 7 positions agree with TRBD1. In germline, CDR1 is SQVTM, CDR2 ANQGSEA. This CDR3 has 13 residues. Unmatched junction bases numbered 5, after V lost 4 bases and J lost 3 bases. The CDR3 DNA is TGCAGCGTTGGTCACAGGGGCGACACTGAAGCTTTCTTT. Its protein is CSVGHRGDTEAFF. Full variable domain (rest looked up from reference TRBV29-1 and TRBJ1-1): SAVISQKPSRDICQRGTSLTIQCQVDSQVTMMFWYRQQPGQSLTLIATANQGSEATYESGFVIDKFPISRPNLTFSTLTVSNMSPEDSSIYLCSVGHRGDTEAFFGQGTRLTVV.

The chain has TRBV19 and TRBJ1-5; the match to TRBD1 covers 7 bases. J lost 1 base, V lost 10 bases, and 4 bases had no gene match. Germline V gives CDR1 LNHDA, CDR2 SQIVND (reference sequence). The CDR3 sequence is 13 residues long. CDR3 sequence: CATQGGSNQPQHF. CDR3 bases: TGTGCCACCCAGGGGGGAAGCAATCAGCCCCAGCATTTT.

Many counts were recorded for this clonotype. The chain joins TRBV19 to TRBJ1-1; D gene uncertain. This CDR3 has 15 residues. The V and J ends lost 3 bases and 6 bases respectively, with 17 bases between them. Germline-derived CDR1 and CDR2 are LNHDA and SQIVND (reference sequence). CDR3 nucleotide sequence: TGTGCCAGTAGTATTCTCGGGGTGCCTTTCGCTGAAGCTTTCTTT. Its translation is CASSILGVPFAEAFF.

In its sample, this clonotype was seen many times. The chain joins TRBV10-3 to TRBJ1-6, with 7 bases identical to TRBD1. The CDR3 covers 14 residues. The V and J ends lost 10 bases and 7 bases, in that order; junction bases with no gene match: 10. Germline V gene sequence: CDR1 ENHRY, CDR2 SYGVKD. The CDR3 sequence is CATLPTGNNSPLHF. The CDR3 coding sequence is TGTGCCACCCTCCCGACAGGGAACAATTCACCCCTCCACTTT.

This clonotype was observed at least ten times. The rearrangement uses TRBV7-2 and TRBJ2-7, with D unclear. The CDR3 length is 11 residues. V was clipped by 5 bases and J by 4 bases, with 6 bases between them. The germline V gene has CDR1 SGHTA and CDR2 FQGNSA. CDR3 nucleotides: TGTGCCAGCAGCACCCTTTACGAGCAGTACTTC. Protein: CASSTLYEQYF.